What follows are 28 T cell receptor beta chains derived from one specimen sequenced in a study of blood T cells in healthy people across ages. Alongside a J-beta primer mix, a sample-barcoded 5' primer served in a second PCR lasting about 7 to 12 cycles. TCRdb reprocessed the 5' RACE reads via MiXCR and lists one record per CDR3 protein. The data contain hundreds of thousands of distinct CDR3 sequences, more than 25% of them singletons. The sequenced material came from blood. The origin of the receptors is a woman aged 80 or over in good health.

Regarding this clonotype: Just one base apart from a much larger clone, this may be a read error. This sequence joins TRBV7-2 and TRBJ2-7; the match to TRBD1 covers 9 bases. The length of the CDR3 is 16 residues. The germline V gene encodes CDR1 SGHTA and CDR2 FQGNSA. V shed 1 base, J shed 9 bases, and the junction held 13 bases outside the gene matches. CDR3 sequence: CASSLGGGTGISGQYF. CDR3 bases: TGTGCCAGCAGCTTAGGAGGCGGGACAGGGATTAGTGGGCAGTACTTC.

The chain employs TRBV18 and TRBJ1-5, with a possible D match to TRBD1 (5 bases). Germline-derived CDR1 and CDR2 are KGHSH and LQKENI. V was clipped by 2 bases and J by 6 bases, with 14 bases between them. The CDR3 is made up of 15 amino acids. Here the CDR3 DNA reads TGTGCCAGCTCACCATTCGGGACCATCGGTCAGCCCCAGCATTTT. Amino acids: CASSPFGTIGQPQHF.

This clonotype was detected ten times or more. This rearrangement joins TRBV20-1 to TRBJ2-7; 8 bases are shared with TRBD2. The length of the CDR3 is 13 residues. CDR1 DFQATT and CDR2 SNEGSKA come from the germline V gene (reference sequence). J lost 2 bases, V lost 4 bases, and 4 bases had no gene match. The CDR3 bases are TGCAGTGCTACCAGCGGGAGCCCCTACGAGCAGTACTTC. This gives the protein CSATSGSPYEQYF.

The chain links TRBV6-5 to TRBJ2-4, with D maybe TRBD1 (6 bases). CDR1 and CDR2 (germline): MNHEY, SVGAGI. The germline V and J ends were trimmed by 2 bases and 13 bases, with 24 bases remaining between them. CDR3 length equals 16 residues. In DNA, the CDR3 is TGTGCCAGCAGTTACGCAGGGGTGAGCTCCTACAATGAGCAGTACTTC. It encodes CASSYAGVSSYNEQYF.

This clonotype was counted at least ten times. The chain carries TRBV12-3 or TRBV12-4 and TRBJ2-1, with D perhaps assigned TRBD1 or TRBD2 (5 bases each). The CDR3 covers 14 residues. V was trimmed by 5 bases and J by 7 bases, leaving 15 bases between them. Here the CDR3 DNA reads TGTGCCAGCAGTCTACCGGGACCCCAAAATGAGCAGTTCTTC. Its translation is CASSLPGPQNEQFF.

Note on this clonotype: This could be a read error, since a much larger clone is one nucleotide away. V is TRBV2 and J is TRBJ2-1; 9 bases map to TRBD1. The CDR3 loop spans 15 amino acids. The ends lost 8 bases at V and 1 base at J; junction bases unmatched: 6. Germline lookup yields CDR1 SNHLY and CDR2 FYNNEI. The CDR3 DNA reads TGTGCCAGCGGCCGGGACAGGGCTTCCTACAATGAGCAGTTCTTC. Its translation is CASGRDRASYNEQFF.

Points on this clonotype: A much more abundant neighbour one base away suggests this may be a read error. The chain carries TRBV18 and TRBJ2-4, with TRBD1 matching over 7 bases. The CDR3 is 13 residues long. Germline CDR1 reads KGHSH; CDR2 reads LQKENI. The CDR3 DNA follows: TGTGCCAGCTCATCGGGGACAGTAAACATTCGGTACTTC. Protein sequence: CASSSGTVNIRYF. Based on the CDR3 plus reference TRBV18 and TRBJ2-4, the full variable domain is NAGVMQNPRHLVRRRGQEARLRCSPMKGHSHVYWYRQLPEEGLKFMVYLQKENIIDESGMPKERFSAEFPKEGPSILRIQQVVRGDSAAYFCASSSGTVNIRYFGAGTRLSVL.

In this sample, this clonotype turned up a few times. The chain has TRBV20-1 and TRBJ1-6; no reliable D call. Trimming removed 1 base at V and 9 bases at J, with 7 bases between. Germline V CDR1 and CDR2: DFQATT, SNEGSKA (reference sequence). CDR3 size: 12 residues. The CDR3 loop is CSARGSSSPLHF. CDR3 coding DNA: TGCAGTGCTAGAGGGTCTAGTTCACCCCTCCACTTT.

This clonotype was seen a handful of times. The CDR3 coding sequence is TGCAGCGTCCTGGGGCTAGCCGGGTCTTATGAGCAGTACTTC. This codes for CSVLGLAGSYEQYF. V gene TRBV29-1 combines with J gene TRBJ2-7; D could derive from TRBD1 or TRBD2 (5 bases each). Germline CDR1 and CDR2: SQVTM and ANQGSEA. This CDR3 contains 14 residues. Trimming shortened V by 6 bases and J by 7 bases, and 22 bases separated the two germline ends.

This clonotype was detected only a few times. J is TRBJ1-6 and V is TRBV7-2; perhaps TRBD1 as D (5 bases). The V end was cut by 5 bases, the J end by 10 bases, with 18 bases between. Germline V lookup: CDR1 SGHTA, CDR2 FQGNSA. This CDR3 comprises 15 residues. CDR3 protein: CASSPRWDHFSPLHF. The CDR3 bases are TGTGCCAGCAGCCCTCGATGGGACCACTTCTCACCCCTCCACTTT.

This clonotype has a handful of counts. The V and J genes are TRBV18 and TRBJ1-2, with a tentative D call TRBD1 (6 bases). Germline CDR1 and CDR2: KGHSH and LQKENI. The V and J ends lost 2 bases and 4 bases respectively, with 17 bases between them. This CDR3 has 16 residues. This CDR3 is CASSPGKNRDSYGYTF. For the CDR3, the DNA is TGTGCCAGCTCACCAGGGAAGAACAGGGACTCCTATGGCTACACCTTC.

The chain couples TRBV6-1 to TRBJ2-5; 8 bases align to TRBD1. This CDR3 contains 14 residues. V lost 1 base and J lost 5; bases outside the gene matches: 3. The germline gives CDR1 MNHNS, CDR2 SASEGT. CDR3 sequence reads: CASSEGAGGETQYF. The CDR3 DNA sequence: TGTGCCAGCAGTGAAGGGGCAGGGGGCGAGACCCAGTACTTC.

This clonotype has at least ten counts. This chain uses TRBV20-1 with TRBJ2-1, with D perhaps assigned TRBD1 or TRBD2 (5 bases each). The germline gives CDR1 DFQATT, CDR2 SNEGSKA (reference sequence). This CDR3 region has 14 residues. V was cut by 2 bases and J by 3 bases, with 11 bases left in between. The CDR3, as DNA: TGCAGTGCTAGACCGGGACCGCTCTACAATGAGCAGTTCTTC. This codes for CSARPGPLYNEQFF.

The CDR3 reads CSVAVRGLTNEKLFF. DNA of the CDR3: TGCAGCGTTGCGGTCAGGGGGCTAACTAATGAAAAACTGTTTTTT. The chain combines TRBV29-1 with TRBJ1-4; 8 nucleotides match TRBD1. Germline CDR1 reads SQVTM; CDR2 reads ANQGSEA. After removal of 4 bases from V and 1 base from J, the junction contained 5 bases not matched to a gene. The CDR3 has 15 amino acids. The whole variable domain, remainder taken from reference TRBV29-1 and TRBJ1-4, is SAVISQKPSRDICQRGTSLTIQCQVDSQVTMMFWYRQQPGQSLTLIATANQGSEATYESGFVIDKFPISRPNLTFSTLTVSNMSPEDSSIYLCSVAVRGLTNEKLFFGSGTQLSVL.

This clonotype was seen a few times. The chain links TRBV3-1 to TRBJ1-4; 8 nucleotides agree with TRBD1. V shed 4 bases, J shed 7 bases, and the junction held 2 bases outside the gene matches. There are 13 residues in the CDR3. Germline V gives CDR1 LGHDT, CDR2 YNNKEL (reference sequence). Here the CDR3 DNA reads TGTGCCAGCAGCCCGGGACAGGCTGAAAAACTGTTTTTT. This translates into CASSPGQAEKLFF.

This clonotype was seen ten or more times. J is TRBJ2-3 and V is TRBV20-1, with D tentatively TRBD1 (5 bases). The germline V gene has CDR1 DFQATT and CDR2 SNEGSKA (reference sequence). The V end lost 4 bases, the J end lost 4 bases, and 9 bases lay between the germline ends. CDR3 length: 12 residues. The CDR3 DNA reads TGCAGTGCTAATAAGGGGCCAGATACGCAGTATTTT. It encodes CSANKGPDTQYF.

This rearrangement joins TRBV6-1 to TRBJ1-4; 7 bases align to TRBD1. V shed 10 bases, J shed 6 bases, and the junction held 11 bases outside the gene matches. CDR1 is MNHNS and CDR2 is SASEGT in the germline V gene. This CDR3 region has 14 residues. CDR3 bases: TGTGCCACCAGGCGTGACAGGGTCGATGAAAAACTGTTTTTT. It specifies CATRRDRVDEKLFF.

The rearrangement joins TRBV6-6 to TRBJ1-6, with D tentatively TRBD1 (5 bases). There are 16 residues in the CDR3. Germline CDR1 and CDR2: MNHNY and SVGAGI (reference sequence). V dropped 2 bases and J dropped 9 bases, with 17 bases sitting between them. CDR3 in DNA: TGTGCCAGCAGTTACAGTTTTCAGGGTGTAGGTTCACCCCTCCACTTT. Its translation: CASSYSFQGVGSPLHF.

As regards this clonotype: One base away lies a much larger clone, so this may be a sequencing read error. The genes are TRBV7-2 and TRBJ2-7; D could derive from TRBD1 or TRBD2 (5 bases each). V gave up 3 bases and J gave up 3 bases, with 15 bases separating them. The CDR3 has 15 amino acids. Germline CDR1 is SGHTA and CDR2 is FQGNSA. The CDR3 reads CASSFDGAELYEQYF. In nucleotides, the CDR3 is TGTGCCAGCAGCTTCGACGGGGCGGAACTCTACGAGCAGTACTTC.

J is TRBJ2-7 and V is TRBV19, with D unclear. This CDR3 is built from 14 residues. From germline, CDR1 is LNHDA and CDR2 SQIVND (reference sequence). The V end was cut by 4 bases, the J end by 2 bases, with 12 bases between. DNA for the CDR3: TGTGCCAGTAGTAGAGGAGACTCAGCCTACGAGCAGTACTTC. This translates into CASSRGDSAYEQYF. Variable domain in full (rest from reference TRBV19 and TRBJ2-7): DGGITQSPKYLFRKEGQNVTLSCEQNLNHDAMYWYRQDPGQGLRLIYYSQIVNDFQKGDIAEGYSVSREKKESFPLTVTSAQKNPTAFYLCASSRGDSAYEQYFGPGTRLTVT.

Regarding this clonotype: A read error may be the cause here, since a much bigger clone is one base away. The V and J genes are TRBV5-4 and TRBJ2-1; TRBD2 aligns across 11 bases. The CDR3 is 16 residues long. V shed 3 bases, J shed 9 bases, and the junction held 11 bases outside the gene matches. The germline CDR1 and CDR2 sequences are SGHNT and YYREEE (reference sequence). The CDR3 bases are TGTGCCAGCAGCTCGATAGCGGGGGGGCCTTCGGGTGAGCAGTTCTTC. Its protein product is CASSSIAGGPSGEQFF.

The chain combines TRBV5-1 with TRBJ2-3; a possible D gene is TRBD1 (5 bases). The CDR3 is 14 amino acids. V lost 4 bases, J lost 6 bases, and 15 bases lay in between. The germline V gene encodes CDR1 SGHRS and CDR2 YFSETQ. The CDR3 DNA follows: TGCGCCAGCAGCCAAGGACACCCCCGCGATACGCAGTATTTT. Its protein product is CASSQGHPRDTQYF.

Concerning this clonotype itself: A much larger clone sits a single nucleotide away, making a read error possible. The rearrangement joins TRBV6-1 to TRBJ1-5; 9 nucleotides agree with TRBD1. The ends lost 3 bases at V and 4 bases at J; junction bases unmatched: 10. This CDR3 spans 17 amino acids. CDR1 and CDR2 (germline): MNHNS, SASEGT. CDR3 in DNA: TGTGCCAGCAGTGAGTACGGGACAGGGTCCTCTAATCAGCCCCAGCATTTT. This translates into CASSEYGTGSSNQPQHF.

This clonotype was counted many times. J is TRBJ1-1 and V is TRBV6-5; D ambiguous. The CDR3 sequence is 14 residues long. Trimming removed 6 bases from V and 5 bases from J, with 16 bases in between. Germline-derived CDR1 and CDR2 are MNHEY and SVGAGI. The CDR3 DNA is TGTGCCAGCAGGGCCTCGGGGATCCGTACTGAAGCTTTCTTT. Its protein product is CASRASGIRTEAFF.

The sample holds a few counts of this clonotype. This chain joins TRBV19 and TRBJ2-7, with a weak D call TRBD1 (6 bases). This CDR3 spans 17 amino acids. V lost 4 bases and J 0 bases, leaving 19 bases between the germline ends. Germline loops: CDR1 LNHDA, CDR2 SQIVND (reference sequence). CDR3: CASSTRFQTGNSYEQYF. The DNA of the CDR3 is TGTGCCAGTAGTACCCGATTCCAGACAGGAAACTCCTACGAGCAGTACTTC.

This clonotype has at least ten counts. J is TRBJ2-5 and V is TRBV5-1, with a weak D call TRBD1 (6 bases). The V and J ends lost 6 bases and 3 bases respectively, with 18 bases between them. The CDR3 covers 15 residues. Per germline, CDR1 SGHRS and CDR2 YFSETQ. The DNA of the CDR3 is TGCGCCAGCAACCCTTGGGGGACAAGGGAAGAGACCCAGTACTTC. Translation gives CASNPWGTREETQYF.

V gene TRBV6-5 combines with J gene TRBJ2-5; 7 bases agree with TRBD1. The J call may be mistaken, given a closer DNA end match to TRBJ2-7. Germline-derived CDR1 and CDR2 are MNHEY and SVGAGI. The CDR3 spans 12 residues. CDR3 DNA: TGTGCAACCCGGGACAGCGACTACGAGCAGTACTTC. Translation: CATRDSDYEQYF.

This clonotype was picked up many times. J is TRBJ2-4 and V is TRBV10-1, with D possibly TRBD1 on 6 matching bases. Trimming cost V 3 bases and J 10 bases, with 13 bases left between them. The germline V gene has CDR1 WNHNN and CDR2 SYGVQD (reference sequence). The CDR3 runs to 13 residues. The CDR3 reads CASSDRTDSIQYF. The CDR3 coding sequence is TGCGCCAGCAGTGATCGGACAGATTCGATTCAGTACTTC.